This TCR beta chain was captured by sequencing in a study of cytomegalovirus exposure and HLA in healthy donors. Amplification used 60 Vbeta primers and 13 Jbeta primers. The protocol was immunoSEQ multiplex PCR, while the TCRdb copy is restricted to in-frame clones and leaves out a portion. Of about 200,000 clones listed, around 86% were seen once; the top ten hold about 2.5%. CDR1 and CDR2 from the germline V gene are SGHVS and FQNEAQ. Deletions cut 2 bases from V and 0 bases from J, with 11 bases between. This CDR3 region has 16 residues. The genes are TRBV7-8 and TRBJ1-3; no clear D gene. The sequenced sample was PBMCs. This TCR was recovered from a woman aged 35 to 49 in good health and CMV-seronegative. The CDR3 spells CASSLNLPSSGNTIYF. In DNA form, the CDR3 reads TGTGCCAGCAGCTTAAATCTCCCGAGCTCTGGAAACACCATATATTTT.